This paragraph reports one T cell receptor beta chain. These data are taken from a study of blood T cell repertoires in COVID-19. Study context: There were acute and convalescent COVID-19 samples, and they came from the United States, Italy and Spain. The analysed material was cDNA or gDNA that came from T cells, B-cell-depleted T cells, or PBMCs.

Seattle patients were enrolled during active infection and followed longitudinally. In the source study's methods: Amplified reference gene primers provided the basis for estimating nucleated cell counts. Method: immunoSEQ multiplex PCR; TCRdb's copy keeps in-frame clones and lacks some. The V and J calls and clone size are taken from that table; D and trimming were inferred from the DNA. Among 110,000 or so clones, 85% were seen once, and the ten largest hold about 6.1%. The CDR3 consists of 15 residues. Germline values: CDR1 LGHDT, CDR2 YNNKEL (reference sequence). Unmatched junction bases numbered 1, after V lost 0 bases and J lost 4 bases.

The V and J genes are TRBV3-1 (or the pseudogene TRBV3-2) and TRBJ1-1, with 11 positions matching TRBD1. The receptor was isolated from a woman aged 60-75 years with COVID-19, enrolled during active disease. The specimen was peripheral blood. This CDR3 is CASSQDGTGGTEAFF. As DNA, the CDR3 is TGTGCCAGCAGCCAAGACGGGACAGGGGGCACTGAAGCTTTCTTT.